Presented here are 30 T cell receptor beta chains from one specimen sequenced in a study of blood T cell repertoires in COVID-19. TCRdb's copy holds only in-frame clones and misses some; the assay was immunoSEQ multiplex PCR. The top ten hold roughly 25% of the sample, which has some 190,000 clones, approximately 90% seen once. Sequencing used PBMCs or T cells enriched from blood (not recorded which). The receptors derive from a woman aged 40 to 49 in a cohort exposed to, infected with or recovered from COVID-19 (not recorded which).

The chain carries TRBV5-5 and TRBJ2-5, with TRBD1 matching 7 bases. The CDR3 covers 15 residues. The V gene end was trimmed by 4 bases and the J gene end by 2 bases; junction bases not matched to a gene: 8. Germline CDR1 is SGHKS and CDR2 is YYEKEE (reference sequence). The DNA of the CDR3 is TGTGCCAGCAGCAGGGGGACAGCGGTTCAAGAGACCCAGTACTTC. Protein sequence: CASSRGTAVQETQYF.

This sequence joins TRBV7-9 and TRBJ1-2; 7 bases match TRBD1. The CDR3 sequence is 16 residues long. Germline V gives CDR1 SEHNR, CDR2 FQNEAQ (reference sequence). V gave up 3 bases and J gave up 4 bases; unmatched junction bases: 11. The CDR3 DNA sequence: TGTGCCAGCAGCTTGGCGGGTCAGACAGGGCCCTATGGCTACACCTTC. It yields the protein CASSLAGQTGPYGYTF.

This chain connects TRBV6-1 to TRBJ1-2; D is ambiguous. The CDR3 runs 14 residues. Germline V lookup: CDR1 MNHNS, CDR2 SASEGT. V gave up 1 base and J gave up 8 bases, with 14 bases separating them. The CDR3 here is CASSEGFGGSGYTF. In DNA form, the CDR3 reads TGTGCCAGCAGTGAAGGTTTCGGAGGGAGCGGCTACACCTTC.

The chain uses TRBV5-1 and TRBJ1-2, with D tentatively TRBD1 (5 bases). Germline V gene sequence: CDR1 SGHRS, CDR2 YFSETQ. V lost 7 bases and J 5 bases, leaving 15 bases between the germline ends. CDR3 length: 13 amino acids. CDR3 sequence reads: CASSLGRVYGYTF. The CDR3, as DNA: TGCGCCAGCTCCTTAGGCAGGGTTTATGGCTACACCTTC.

This chain connects TRBV19 to TRBJ1-1; TRBD1 aligns across 10 bases. The CDR3 consists of 15 residues. CDR1 LNHDA and CDR2 SQIVND come from the germline V gene (reference sequence). Trimming at V came to 5 bases and at J to 6 bases, leaving 9 bases not matched to a gene. The CDR3 coding sequence is TGTGCCAGTAGTCCCCGGACAGGGGGTGGGGCTGAAGCTTTCTTT. Encoded protein: CASSPRTGGGAEAFF.

This clone was counted a few times. The chain links TRBV24-1 to TRBJ2-5; 10 bases agree with TRBD1. Per germline, CDR1 KGHDR and CDR2 SFDVKD. V dropped 9 bases and J dropped 5; count of bases not matched to a gene: 2. CDR3 length: 12 residues. The CDR3 nucleotides read TGTGCCACCGGACAGGGGGTGGAGACCCAGTACTTC. This sequence encodes CATGQGVETQYF.

Only one count was recorded for this clone. The chain uses TRBV5-5 and TRBJ1-2; the D gene is possibly TRBD1 (5 bases). Germline CDR1 SGHKS, CDR2 YYEKEE (reference sequence). This CDR3 has 14 residues. Deletions cut 1 base from V and 2 bases from J, with 9 bases between. CDR3 bases: TGTGCCAGCAGCTTGTCCGCAGGGAACTATGGCTACACCTTC. Its protein product is CASSLSAGNYGYTF.

This rearrangement joins TRBV5-5 to TRBJ1-1; 7 bases line up with TRBD1. The J segment lost 1 base and the V segment lost 4 bases, leaving 7 bases of the junction unmatched. The CDR3 runs to 15 residues. CDR1 SGHKS and CDR2 YYEKEE come from the germline V gene (reference sequence). CDR3 sequence: CASSRLSGGNTEAFF. The CDR3 DNA reads TGTGCCAGCAGCCGCCTGTCAGGGGGGAACACTGAAGCTTTCTTT. Filled out from reference TRBV5-5 and TRBJ1-1, the complete variable domain reads DAGVTQSPTHLIKTRGQQVTLRCSPISGHKSVSWYQQVLGQGPQFIFQYYEKEERGRGNFPDRFSARQFPNYSSELNVNALLLGDSALYLCASSRLSGGNTEAFFGQGTRLTVV.

CDR3 DNA sequence: TGTGCCAGCAGCTTGGGGATTAGCGGGGGGGCTTACTACAATGAGCAGTTCTTC. Protein product: CASSLGISGGAYYNEQFF. The chain links TRBV7-2 to TRBJ2-1; 11 bases match TRBD2. Germline V gene data show CDR1 as SGHTA and CDR2 as FQGNSA. The V segment lost 3 bases and the J segment 3 bases; nucleotides outside the gene matches: 10. The CDR3 sequence is 18 residues long. The entire variable domain, with the rest obtained from reference TRBV7-2 and TRBJ2-1, is as follows: GAGVSQSPSNKVTEKGKDVELRCDPISGHTALYWYRQSLGQGLEFLIYFQGNSAPDKSGLPSDRFSAERTGGSVSTLTIQRTQQEDSAVYLCASSLGISGGAYYNEQFFGPGTRLTVL.

The chain is built from TRBV27 and TRBJ2-5; maybe TRBD1 (5 bases). Trimming removed 7 bases from V and 0 bases from J, with 12 bases in between. Germline assignment: CDR1 MNHEY and CDR2 SMNVEV (reference sequence). This CDR3 is built from 14 residues. CDR3 sequence: CASKTRQYQETQYF. CDR3 DNA sequence: TGTGCCAGCAAGACAAGACAGTACCAAGAGACCCAGTACTTC.

This chain uses TRBV19 with TRBJ2-3; 10 bases fit TRBD2. In germline, CDR1 is LNHDA, CDR2 SQIVND (reference sequence). Trimming cost V 6 bases and J 3 bases; bases outside gene matches: 6. The CDR3 loop spans 15 amino acids. CDR3 DNA sequence: TGTGCCAGTAGCTCCACGACTAGCGGGACAGATACGCAGTATTTT. Its protein is CASSSTTSGTDTQYF.

J is TRBJ2-5 and V is TRBV5-1; possible D gene TRBD2, 5 bases. In germline, CDR1 is SGHRS, CDR2 YFSETQ. V was cut by 4 bases and J by 2 bases, with 18 bases left in between. This CDR3 is built from 16 residues. The CDR3: CASSHPGKEIQETQYF. The CDR3 coding sequence is TGCGCCAGCAGCCACCCCGGGAAGGAGATACAAGAGACCCAGTACTTC.

The chain uses TRBV10-3 and TRBJ1-5; D remains ambiguous. The CDR3 is 15 residues long. Germline loops: CDR1 ENHRY, CDR2 SYGVKD. With 0 bases removed from V and 0 bases from J, the gap between germline ends came to 6 bases. CDR3 sequence (DNA): TGTGCCATCAGTGAGTCGAGGGATAGCAATCAGCCCCAGCATTTT. Translating gives CAISESRDSNQPQHF.

In its sample, this clone was seen a few times. The genes are TRBV6-1 and TRBJ1-5, with TRBD1 identical over 9 bases. Germline CDR1 MNHNS, CDR2 SASEGT. The CDR3 is 15 residues long. The junction had 4 bases not matched to a gene; V was cut back by 2 bases and J by 5 bases. The CDR3 bases are TGTGCCAGCAGTGAACGGGGACAGGGATATCAGCCCCAGCATTTT. Its translation is CASSERGQGYQPQHF.

The chain recombines TRBV29-1 with TRBJ1-2; tentative D call: TRBD1 (5 bases). Germline values: CDR1 SQVTM, CDR2 ANQGSEA. The CDR3 covers 13 residues. The germline V and J ends were trimmed by 5 bases and 4 bases, with 14 bases remaining between them. The CDR3 sequence: CSVPRGSTYGYTF. The CDR3 coding sequence is TGCAGCGTTCCCCGGGGGTCAACCTATGGCTACACCTTC.

The chain combines TRBV19 with TRBJ2-7; TRBD1 aligns across 10 bases. The germline CDR1 and CDR2 sequences are LNHDA and SQIVND (reference sequence). The CDR3 extends over 12 amino acids. V shed 9 bases and J 2 bases; nucleotides not matched to a gene: 1. CDR3 loop: CASGTGAYEQYF. DNA for the CDR3: TGTGCCAGCGGGACAGGGGCCTACGAGCAGTACTTC.

The chain couples TRBV7-2 to TRBJ1-5; D ambiguous. CDR1 is SGHTA and CDR2 is FQGNSA in the germline V gene. The ends were cut back, 3 bases at V and 0 bases at J, with 6 bases in the middle. The CDR3 extends over 14 amino acids. CDR3 DNA sequence: TGTGCCAGCAGCTTCGGGTATAGCAATCAGCCCCAGCATTTT. It encodes CASSFGYSNQPQHF.

This clone was detected only a few times. The chain couples TRBV12-2 to TRBJ1-5; the D segment call TRBD1 is taken from the table without a DNA check. TRBV12-2 is a documented pseudogene. The CDR3 runs to 15 residues. CDR3: CASPPGQETNQPQHF. The DNA of the CDR3 is TGTGCAAGTCCCCCAGGACAGGAGACTAATCAGCCCCAGCATTTT.

The chain combines TRBV5-6 with TRBJ1-2; tentative D call: TRBD1 (6 bases). The CDR3 sequence is 13 residues long. The germline CDR1 and CDR2 sequences are SGHDT and YYEEEE. V lost 3 bases and J 2 bases, leaving 8 bases between the germline ends. The CDR3 DNA is TGTGCCAGCAGCTCACAGGGAAACTATGGCTACACCTTC. Translated: CASSSQGNYGYTF. The variable domain in full, completed from reference TRBV5-6 and TRBJ1-2, reads DAGVTQSPTHLIKTRGQQVTLRCSPKSGHDTVSWYQQALGQGPQFIFQYYEEEERQRGNFPDRFSGHQFPNYSSELNVNALLLGDSALYLCASSSQGNYGYTFGSGTRLTVV.

The chain carries TRBV28 and TRBJ1-1, with 7 bases lining up with TRBD1. Trimming took 6 bases from V and 1 from J; bases not matched to a gene: 11. This CDR3 has 16 residues. CDR1 and CDR2 from the germline V gene are MDHEN and SYDVKM. The CDR3 coding sequence is TGTGCCAGCAGACCCCTCCAGGGGGACCCGAACACTGAAGCTTTCTTT. It is translated as CASRPLQGDPNTEAFF.

V is TRBV28 and J is TRBJ1-1, with 11 bases lining up with TRBD1. The germline V gene encodes CDR1 MDHEN and CDR2 SYDVKM. J gave up 5 bases and V 6 bases, and 5 bases lay outside the gene matches. This CDR3 is built from 14 residues. The CDR3 sequence: CASRVRDRGTEAFF. In DNA form, the CDR3 reads TGTGCCAGCAGGGTGCGGGACAGGGGGACTGAAGCTTTCTTT. Combining the CDR3 with reference TRBV28 and TRBJ1-1 gives the whole variable domain DVKVTQSSRYLVKRTGEKVFLECVQDMDHENMFWYRQDPGLGLRLIYFSYDVKMKEKGDIPEGYSVSREKKERFSLILESASTNQTSMYLCASRVRDRGTEAFFGQGTRLTVV.

The V gene is TRBV6-1, the J gene TRBJ1-5; D is unclear. This CDR3 region has 12 residues. With 5 bases removed from V and 4 bases from J, the gap between germline ends came to 6 bases. Germline loops: CDR1 MNHNS, CDR2 SASEGT. The CDR3 DNA reads as TGTGCCAGCAGTACCGGGAATCAGCCCCAGCATTTT. Its translation: CASSTGNQPQHF.

The chain combines TRBV9 with TRBJ2-2, with D maybe TRBD1 (6 bases). This CDR3 has 17 residues. V was clipped by 1 base and J by 2 bases, with 15 bases between them. Germline V CDR1 and CDR2: SGDLS, YYNGEE. This CDR3 reads CASSVPSAGTNTGELFF. As DNA, the CDR3 is TGTGCCAGCAGCGTACCTTCGGCAGGGACAAACACCGGGGAGCTGTTTTTT.

V gene TRBV7-8 combines with J gene TRBJ2-7, with TRBD2 as a possible D gene (6 bases). This CDR3 region has 15 residues. The V and J ends lost 6 bases and 3 bases respectively, with 18 bases between them. Germline V gene lookup returns CDR1 SGHVS and CDR2 FQNEAQ. CDR3 in DNA: TGTGCCAGCAGAACTTCTGGGAGGTCCCTCTACGAGCAGTACTTC. This encodes CASRTSGRSLYEQYF.

The gene calls are TRBV7-9 and TRBJ1-2; the match to TRBD1 covers 8 bases. This CDR3 comprises 17 residues. The V segment lost 1 base and the J segment 3 bases; nucleotides outside the gene matches: 10. CDR1 and CDR2 (germline): SEHNR, FQNEAQ (reference sequence). In DNA, the CDR3 is TGTGCCAGCAGCTTAGGCCCCGGGACAGGATTCTACTATGGCTACACCTTC. Translated, it gives CASSLGPGTGFYYGYTF.

The chain joins TRBV5-6 to TRBJ1-5; D is undetermined. The CDR3 spans 15 residues. Germline values: CDR1 SGHDT, CDR2 YYEEEE. Trimming shortened V by 4 bases and J by 1 base, and 12 bases separated the two germline ends. The CDR3: CASSARWRSNQPQHF. The CDR3 coding sequence is TGTGCCAGCAGCGCACGTTGGAGGAGCAATCAGCCCCAGCATTTT.

V is TRBV28 and J is TRBJ1-5, with D maybe TRBD1 (6 bases). This CDR3 spans 13 amino acids. The germline V gene has CDR1 MDHEN and CDR2 SYDVKM. Trimming pared 6 bases from V and 4 bases from J, leaving 10 bases between. CDR3 DNA sequence: TGTGCCAGCAGGGATACAGGGAATCAGCCCCAGCATTTT. Translating gives CASRDTGNQPQHF. Combining the CDR3 with reference TRBV28 and TRBJ1-5 gives the whole variable domain DVKVTQSSRYLVKRTGEKVFLECVQDMDHENMFWYRQDPGLGLRLIYFSYDVKMKEKGDIPEGYSVSREKKERFSLILESASTNQTSMYLCASRDTGNQPQHFGDGTRLSIL.

This clone was counted between two and nine times. The V call is TRBV14, the J call TRBJ1-2; unclear D gene. V was shortened by 0 bases and J by 5 bases, with 13 bases between the two germline ends. Germline CDR1 is SGHDN and CDR2 is FVKESK. This CDR3 comprises 15 residues. CDR3 sequence (DNA): TGTGCCAGCAGCCAAGAGGAGCCCAACCTGTATGGCTACACCTTC. This codes for CASSQEEPNLYGYTF.

V and J are TRBV3-1 (or the pseudogene TRBV3-2) and TRBJ1-5; D gene unclear. CDR3 size: 13 residues. The germline V gene encodes CDR1 LGHDT and CDR2 YNNKEL (reference sequence). V shed 1 base and J shed 3 bases, with 4 bases lying between them. CDR3 loop: CASSQAHNQPQHF. In nucleotides, the CDR3 is TGTGCCAGCAGCCAAGCCCACAATCAGCCCCAGCATTTT.

The chain recombines TRBV3-1 (or the pseudogene TRBV3-2) with TRBJ1-2, with D perhaps matching TRBD1 (5 bases). The CDR3 has 14 amino acids. V was clipped by 0 bases and J by 4 bases, with 9 bases between them. Germline CDR1 is LGHDT and CDR2 is YNNKEL (reference sequence). The CDR3 DNA is TGTGCCAGCAGCCAAGATGGGGGGGGCTATGGCTACACCTTC. Its translation is CASSQDGGGYGYTF.